The entry below gives a single T cell receptor (beta chain) sequence along with its context. This sample was included in a study of PD-L1 blockade in urothelial cancer. Study-wide background: The authors examined blood 3 weeks (second dose) and 6 weeks after treatment start. Per blood sample, T cells had a median of around 150,000.

What went into each PCR as a spike was synthetic TCR analog templates. Clones were read by immunoSEQ multiplex PCR, and TCRdb kept only the in-frame ones, dropping some. The data hold roughly 100,000 clones, with approximately 82% observed a single time. Sample time point: peripheral blood 6 weeks after treatment start. V lost 3 bases, J lost 2 bases, and 7 bases lay in between. The germline gives CDR1 SGHDN, CDR2 FVKESK. The CDR3 is made up of 13 amino acids. This material consisted of PBMCs, taken around atezolizumab (anti-PD-L1) treatment. The chain links TRBV14 to TRBJ1-2; unclear D gene. The clonotype originates from an older man with urothelial cancer. In DNA form, the CDR3 reads TGTGCCAGCAGCCACTCTAGGAACTATGGCTACACCTTC. It encodes CASSHSRNYGYTF. The full variable domain, its missing parts supplied by reference TRBV14 and TRBJ1-2, is EAGVTQFPSHSVIEKGQTVTLRCDPISGHDNLYWYRRVMGKEIKFLLHFVKESKQDESGMPNNRFLAERTGGTYSTLKVQPAELEDSGVYFCASSHSRNYGYTFGSGTRLTVV.